This TCR beta chain was sequenced during a study of blood T cell repertoires in COVID-19. Study as a whole: PBMCs, B-cell-depleted T cells, or T cells provided the cDNA or gDNA that made up the material.

V shed 1 base, J shed 4 bases, and the junction held 2 bases outside the gene matches. This CDR3 contains 15 residues. Looked up from germline, CDR1 is SGHVS and CDR2 is FQNEAQ. Participants were placed into cohorts based on the clinical history they reported. Some clones are missing from TCRdb's copy, which holds only in-frame ones; the method was immunoSEQ multiplex PCR. The table includes approximately 170,000 clones, just over 85% detected once. This rearrangement joins TRBV7-8 to TRBJ2-7, with 12 bases fitting TRBD2. What was sequenced was PBMCs or T cells enriched from blood (not recorded which). The receptor comes from a woman younger than 35 who had recovered from COVID-19. The CDR3 nucleotides read TGTGCCAGCAGCTTAGGACTAGCGGGGGAATACGAGCAGTACTTC. It is translated as CASSLGLAGEYEQYF.